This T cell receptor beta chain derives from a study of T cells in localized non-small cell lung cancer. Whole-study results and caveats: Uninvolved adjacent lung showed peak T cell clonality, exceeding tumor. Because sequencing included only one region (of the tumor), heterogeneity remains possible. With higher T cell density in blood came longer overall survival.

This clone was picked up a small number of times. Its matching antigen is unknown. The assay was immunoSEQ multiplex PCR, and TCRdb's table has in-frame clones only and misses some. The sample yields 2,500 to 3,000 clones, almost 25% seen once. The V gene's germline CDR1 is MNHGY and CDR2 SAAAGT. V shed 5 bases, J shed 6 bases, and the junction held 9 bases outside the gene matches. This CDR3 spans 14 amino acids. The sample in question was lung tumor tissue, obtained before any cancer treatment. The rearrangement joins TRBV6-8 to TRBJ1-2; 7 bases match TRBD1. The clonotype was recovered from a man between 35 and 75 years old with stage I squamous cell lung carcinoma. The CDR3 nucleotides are TGTGCCAGCAGTCTAAACAGGGGATTGGATGGCTACACCTTC. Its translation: CASSLNRGLDGYTF.